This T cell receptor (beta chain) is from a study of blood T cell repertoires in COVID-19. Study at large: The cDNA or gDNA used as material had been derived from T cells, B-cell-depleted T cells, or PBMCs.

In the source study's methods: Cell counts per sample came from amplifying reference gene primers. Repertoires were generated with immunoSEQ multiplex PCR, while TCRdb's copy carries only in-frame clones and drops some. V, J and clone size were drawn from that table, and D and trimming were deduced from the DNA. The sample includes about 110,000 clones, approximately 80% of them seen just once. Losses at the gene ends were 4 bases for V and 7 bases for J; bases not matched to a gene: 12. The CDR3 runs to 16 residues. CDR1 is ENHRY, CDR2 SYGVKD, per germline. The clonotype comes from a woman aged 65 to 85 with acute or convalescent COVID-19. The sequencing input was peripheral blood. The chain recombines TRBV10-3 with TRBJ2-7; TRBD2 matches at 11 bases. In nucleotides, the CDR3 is TGTGCCATCAGTGGGGCTAGCGGGGGGACTTCGGGAGAGCAGTACGTC. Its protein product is CAISGASGGTSGEQYV.